The sequence of this T cell receptor beta chain was determined in a study of cytomegalovirus exposure and HLA in healthy donors. From germline, CDR1 is LNHDA and CDR2 SQIVND (reference sequence). The CDR3 adds up to 10 amino acids, both ends counted. A note on this clone: Its antigen is unidentified. The conserved phenylalanine or tryptophan is not found at the CDR3 terminus, so this likely reflects a read error. Because the CDR3's place on the DNA is in doubt, the DNA is left out and the CDR3 is given as listed by TCRdb.

Amplification used 60 Vbeta primers and 13 Jbeta primers. Profiled with immunoSEQ multiplex PCR; TCRdb holds only in-frame clones, not every one. The table shows some 40,000 clones, with 65% to 85% occurring only once. General observations from the study: Presence/absence comparisons presumed near-even sequencing depth among donors. Highest at DRB1 and lowest at HLA-C, TCR association rates differed among HLA loci in a later analysis.

The source of this sequence is a man aged 45 to 65 in good health and CMV-seronegative. The chain employs TRBV19 and TRBJ2-7; the table's D call, TRBD2, was not checked against the DNA. The sample consisted of PBMCs. This chain's CDR3 is CASSIATGEA.